The 9 T cell receptor beta chains reported below all come from one sample, sequenced in a study of technical replicates of blood from a handful of donors. Using immunoSEQ multiplex PCR, the repertoire was profiled, and TCRdb retains in-frame clones only, with some absent. The sample carries around 68,000 clones, about 97% recorded once. Specimen: T cells isolated from PBMCs. The receptor set was obtained from a human donor in good health.

V and J are TRBV9 and TRBJ2-1; TRBD1 agrees at 9 bases. Germline CDR1 and CDR2: SGDLS and YYNGEE. Trimming removed 4 bases from V and 7 bases from J; junction bases left unmatched: 9. The CDR3 has 15 amino acids. CDR3 coding DNA: TGTGCCAGCAGCATACAGGGGGCGCAAGGGAATGAGCAGTTCTTC. This encodes CASSIQGAQGNEQFF.

This clone is a singleton in its sample. The chain combines TRBV6-5 with TRBJ2-7, with 8 bases fitting TRBD1. CDR1 is MNHEY and CDR2 is SVGAGI in the germline V gene. This CDR3 spans 16 amino acids. J lost 2 bases, V lost 2 bases, and 8 bases had no gene match. The DNA of the CDR3 is TGTGCCAGCAGTTACAGGTTGGGACAGGACACCTACGAGCAGTACTTC. Translation: CASSYRLGQDTYEQYF.

This chain uses TRBV4-1 with TRBJ1-5; D is perhaps TRBD1 (5 bases). With 2 bases removed from V and 7 bases from J, the gap between germline ends came to 15 bases. Germline V gene lookup returns CDR1 MGHRA and CDR2 YSYEKL. The CDR3 is 15 residues long. This CDR3 is CASSQYEAGTQPQHF. The CDR3 DNA reads TGCGCCAGCAGCCAATACGAGGCGGGGACCCAGCCCCAGCATTTT.

The chain's CDR3 is CASSRRREVPDTQYF. The CDR3 region has the DNA TGTGCCAGCAGCAGACGGCGGGAAGTCCCAGATACGCAGTATTTT. The chain employs TRBV6-1 and TRBJ2-3, with D possibly being TRBD2 (6 bases). The CDR3 runs to 15 residues. Per the germline V gene, CDR1 is MNHNS and CDR2 is SASEGT. V was shortened by 6 bases and J by 4 bases, with 17 bases between the two germline ends.

The CDR3 DNA reads as TGTGCCTGGAGTTTGGGGGCCGAGCAGTACTTC. Its translation: CAWSLGAEQYF. V usage is TRBV30 and J usage is TRBJ2-7; tentatively, D is TRBD1 (6 bases). This CDR3 is 11 amino acids long. V was clipped by 2 bases and J by 6 bases, with 8 bases between them. Germline assignment: CDR1 GTSNPN and CDR2 SVGIG (reference sequence).

The chain is built from TRBV2 and TRBJ1-1, with D possibly matching TRBD1 (5 bases). Germline-derived CDR1 and CDR2 are SNHLY and FYNNEI. CDR3 size: 15 residues. Trimming left V 4 bases short and J 2 bases short, with 14 bases between. The DNA of the CDR3 is TGTGCCAGCAGTGCGGTCGGACACATCAACACTGAAGCTTTCTTT. Its translation is CASSAVGHINTEAFF.

The chain employs TRBV6-6 and TRBJ1-1, with 8 bases lining up with TRBD1. After removal of 5 bases from V and 3 bases from J, the junction contained 11 bases not matched to a gene. The CDR3 spans 16 residues. In germline, CDR1 is MNHNY, CDR2 SVGAGI (reference sequence). CDR3 bases: TGTGCCAGCAGTCAGGACAGGGAAGGCACCTACACTGAAGCTTTCTTT. Translating gives CASSQDREGTYTEAFF.

The rearrangement uses TRBV7-8 and TRBJ1-1; TRBD1 matches 7 bases. Unmatched junction bases numbered 7, after V lost 6 bases and J lost 6 bases. The CDR3 length is 13 residues. Germline assignment: CDR1 SGHVS and CDR2 FQNEAQ. The CDR3 reads CASSGRGLPEAFF. As DNA, the CDR3 is TGTGCCAGCAGTGGTAGGGGGCTTCCTGAAGCTTTCTTT.

The chain uses TRBV10-2 and TRBJ1-2; 8 positions match TRBD1. The CDR3 loop spans 13 amino acids. Looked up from germline, CDR1 is WSHSY and CDR2 is SAAADI. Unmatched junction bases numbered 4, after V lost 6 bases and J lost 4 bases. CDR3 coding DNA: TGCGCCAGCAGCACTGACAGGGGCTATGGCTACACCTTC. Amino acids: CASSTDRGYGYTF.